Listed below are T cell receptor beta chains from one sample, sequenced in a study of cytotoxic CD8 clonotypes in ibrutinib-treated CLL. Data came from immunoSEQ multiplex PCR; TCRdb stores just in-frame clones and leaves some out. The sample holds about 140,000 clones, around 77% seen once. Source: PBMCs, taken after 12 months of ibrutinib treatment. The receptors come from a human donor with chronic lymphocytic leukemia. Both conserved end residues are part of each CDR3. A D gene is named only where the DNA matches it firmly. Size tells how often a clone was seen (once, few, many) or the class of an expanded clone, and some rows leave it out.

TRBJ1-5 | . | TRBV4-1 | . | CASSPKPGVGNQPQHF | TGCGCCAGCAGCCCTAAACCGGGGGTGGGCAATCAGCCCCAGCATTTT
TRBJ2-1 | . | TRBV30 | . | CARRAKRSYNEQFF | TGTGCCCGAAGGGCGAAAAGGTCCTACAATGAGCAGTTCTTC
TRBJ2-7 | . | TRBV4-1 | few | CASSQEGSSSYEQYF | TGCGCCAGCAGCCAAGAGGGATCCTCATCCTACGAGCAGTACTTC
TRBJ1-1 | . | TRBV2 | . | CASTEGNTEAFF | TGTGCCAGCACCGAGGGGAACACTGAAGCTTTCTTT
TRBJ2-7 | TRBD1 | TRBV16 | once | CASSQSGQGVYEQYF | TGTGCCAGCAGCCAATCGGGACAGGGGGTCTACGAGCAGTACTTC
TRBJ2-7 | . | TRBV28 | . | CASTNPYEQYF | TGTGCCAGCACGAACCCCTACGAGCAGTACTTC
TRBJ1-5 | TRBD1 | TRBV5-1 | . | CASSTGQGDQPQHF | TGCGCCAGCAGCACAGGACAGGGAGATCAGCCCCAGCATTTT
TRBJ2-1 | TRBD2 | TRBV5-1 | once | CASSLLGTSSEQFF | TGCGCCAGCAGCTTACTAGGGACTAGCAGTGAGCAGTTCTTC
TRBJ2-1 | TRBD2 | TRBV4-1 | . | CASSQGLLAVYNEQFF | TGCGCCAGCAGCCAAGGGTTACTAGCGGTTTACAATGAGCAGTTCTTC
TRBJ1-2 | TRBD1 | TRBV27 | few | CASSGTGVGGYTF | TGTGCCAGCAGTGGAACAGGGGTCGGTGGCTACACCTTC
TRBJ2-7 | TRBD1 | TRBV15 | . | CATSRATGGSYEQYF | TGTGCCACCAGCAGAGCCACAGGGGGCTCCTACGAGCAGTACTTC
TRBJ2-7 | TRBD1 | TRBV10-3 | . | CAISDSQGAGEQYF | TGTGCCATCAGTGATTCTCAGGGGGCGGGGGAGCAGTACTTC
TRBJ2-3 | . | TRBV27 | . | CASSEQGFADTQYF | TGTGCCAGCAGTGAACAGGGATTTGCAGATACGCAGTATTTT
TRBJ2-1 | . | TRBV7-7 | . | CASSSGGAYEQFF | TGTGCCAGCAGCTCCGGAGGAGCCTATGAGCAGTTCTTC
TRBJ2-3 | . | TRBV4-2 | . | CASSHPGDIDTQYF | TGTGCCAGCAGCCATCCTGGGGACATAGATACGCAGTATTTT
TRBJ2-3 | . | TRBV19 | . | CATRLGPDTQYF | TGTGCCACTAGACTAGGTCCAGATACGCAGTATTTT
TRBJ1-2 | . | TRBV6-6 | . | CASSPDRTTGYGYTF | TGTGCCAGCAGCCCCGACCGAACTACTGGGTATGGCTACACCTTC
TRBJ2-3 | TRBD2 | TRBV13 | . | CASSLAMASGGSTDTQYF | TGTGCCAGCAGCTTAGCCATGGCTAGCGGAGGCAGCACAGATACGCAGTATTTT
TRBJ1-5 | . | TRBV25-1 | once | CASSESGFNQPQHF | TGTGCCAGCAGTGAATCTGGGTTTAATCAGCCCCAGCATTTT
TRBJ2-7 | . | TRBV28 | . | CASSSKSKQYF | TGTGCCAGCAGTTCAAAGTCTAAGCAGTACTTC
TRBJ1-4 | . | TRBV30 | . | CAWRDSLEKLFF | TGTGCCTGGAGGGATAGCCTGGAAAAACTGTTTTTT
TRBJ1-2 | . | TRBV29-1 | medium-sized | CSVEPDRLNYGYTF | TGCAGCGTTGAACCCGACAGGTTAAACTATGGCTACACCTTC
TRBJ1-1 | TRBD1 | TRBV11-3 | once | CASSLDSVGQGILVGEAFF | TGTGCCAGCAGCTTAGATTCTGTGGGACAGGGGATCTTAGTGGGTGAAGCTTTCTTT
TRBJ2-3 | . | TRBV27 | . | CASSTRRDTQYF | TGTGCCAGCAGTACCCGCAGAGATACGCAGTATTTT
TRBJ1-2 | TRBD1 | TRBV18 | . | CASSQGQGAYGYTF | TGTGCCAGCTCCCAGGGACAGGGGGCCTATGGCTACACCTTC
TRBJ2-1 | . | TRBV18 | . | CASSPPSNRYNEQFF | TGTGCCAGCTCACCACCGAGCAACAGATACAATGAGCAGTTCTTC
TRBJ2-1 | . | TRBV5-1 | many | CASSPGSPYNEQFF | TGCGCCAGCAGCCCCGGGTCCCCCTACAATGAGCAGTTCTTC
TRBJ1-1 | . | TRBV7-9 | . | CASSFVLGMNTEAFF | TGTGCCAGCAGCTTCGTGTTAGGGATGAACACTGAAGCTTTCTTT
TRBJ2-7 | . | TRBV11-3 | . | CASSVNYDSSYEQYF | TGTGCCAGCAGCGTAAATTACGACAGCTCCTACGAGCAGTACTTC
TRBJ1-5 | . | TRBV2 | . | CASSADNSNQPQHF | TGTGCCAGCAGTGCGGACAATAGCAATCAGCCCCAGCATTTT
TRBJ2-1 | . | TRBV25-1 | . | CATAPYNEQFF | TGTGCCACCGCCCCGTACAATGAGCAGTTCTTC
TRBJ2-5 | TRBD1 | TRBV5-1 | once | CASSLRQGEETQYF | TGCGCCAGCAGCTTACGACAGGGGGAAGAGACCCAGTACTTC
TRBJ1-2 | . | TRBV28 | . | CASSLGGRPYGYTF | TGTGCCAGCAGTTTAGGGGGGCGTCCTTATGGCTACACCTTC
TRBJ2-3 | . | TRBV7-2 | . | CASSLAQGNTQYF | TGTGCCAGCAGCTTAGCGCAGGGAAATACGCAGTATTTT
TRBJ2-3 | . | TRBV19 | . | CASSTVGAADTQYF | TGTGCCAGTAGTACTGTGGGAGCAGCAGATACGCAGTATTTT
TRBJ1-2 | . | TRBV28 | . | CASSTGPQHYYGYTF | TGTGCCAGCAGTACAGGGCCCCAACACTACTATGGCTACACCTTC
TRBJ2-5 | TRBD2 | TRBV11-1 | . | CASSLTSGTLETQYF | TGTGCCAGCAGCCTGACTAGCGGGACCCTGGAGACCCAGTACTTC
TRBJ2-1 | . | TRBV5-5 | . | CASSLSADAYNEQFF | TGTGCCAGCAGCTTGTCGGCGGATGCCTACAATGAGCAGTTCTTC
TRBJ2-1 | TRBD2 | TRBV2 | . | CASSLAGAGNEQFF | TGTGCCAGCAGCTTAGCGGGAGCGGGCAATGAGCAGTTCTTC
TRBJ2-7 | . | TRBV13 | . | CASRIVGEYEQYF | TGTGCCAGCAGAATCGTTGGGGAATACGAGCAGTACTTC
TRBJ2-1 | TRBD2 | TRBV9 | . | CASSVSSGSINEQFF | TGTGCCAGCAGCGTTTCTAGCGGGAGTATAAATGAGCAGTTCTTC
TRBJ2-7 | TRBD2 | TRBV14 | . | CASSQLSGTRTEQYF | TGTGCCAGCAGCCAGCTTTCGGGGACTAGGACCGAGCAGTACTTC